The 28 T cell receptor beta chains reported below all come from one sample, sequenced in a study of blood T cell repertoires in COVID-19. The protocol was immunoSEQ multiplex PCR, while the TCRdb copy is restricted to in-frame clones and leaves out a portion. The sample contains over 140,000 clones, roughly 81% of which appear only once. Specimen: peripheral blood. The source is a woman aged 45 to 65 with active or convalescent COVID-19.

The V gene is TRBV6-6, the J gene TRBJ2-4; D gene unclear. V was shortened by 6 bases and J by 8 bases, with 11 bases between the two germline ends. The CDR3 has 12 amino acids. CDR1 and CDR2 (germline): MNHNY, SVGAGI (reference sequence). The CDR3 here is CASSPRSDIQYF. CDR3 bases: TGTGCCAGCAGCCCGCGGTCCGACATTCAGTACTTC.

The rearrangement uses TRBV6-1 and TRBJ2-5; 9 bases fit TRBD2. V shed 4 bases, J shed 2 bases, and the junction held 8 bases outside the gene matches. The CDR3 consists of 16 residues. Germline CDR1 MNHNS, CDR2 SASEGT. CDR3 protein: CASSARAGGQQETQYF. In DNA, the CDR3 is TGTGCCAGCAGTGCCAGGGCGGGGGGGCAACAAGAGACCCAGTACTTC.

The chain is built from TRBV28 and TRBJ2-1; 7 nucleotides align to TRBD2. After removal of 6 bases from V and 5 bases from J, the junction contained 7 bases not matched to a gene. The CDR3 sequence is 14 residues long. CDR1 MDHEN and CDR2 SYDVKM come from the germline V gene. The CDR3 nucleotides are TGTGCCAGCAGGGATACGGGACTACACAATGAGCAGTTCTTC. The encoded protein is CASRDTGLHNEQFF.

V and J are TRBV23-1 and TRBJ1-1; no reliable D call. TRBV23-1 is marked as an open reading frame, function uncertain. The V end lost 6 bases, the J end lost 1 base, and 21 bases lay between the germline ends. The CDR3 has 17 residues. The CDR3 DNA follows: TGCGCCAGCAGCCTCCCTGAGGGAACAAAACCGAACACTGAAGCTTTCTTT. This encodes CASSLPEGTKPNTEAFF.

The J gene is TRBJ1-4, the V gene TRBV15, with unresolved D. V was trimmed by 0 bases and J by 0 bases, leaving 8 bases between them. The CDR3 contains 16 residues. The germline V gene has CDR1 LNHNV and CDR2 YYDKDF (reference sequence). CDR3 protein: CATSRDHKPTNEKLFF. DNA of the CDR3: TGTGCCACCAGCAGAGATCACAAACCAACTAATGAAAAACTGTTTTTT.

Only one count was recorded for this clone. The chain carries TRBV14 and TRBJ2-2, with D unclear. Germline lookup yields CDR1 SGHDN and CDR2 FVKESK. The length of the CDR3 is 15 residues. V was clipped by 0 bases and J by 5 bases, with 10 bases between them. The CDR3 DNA sequence: TGTGCCAGCAGCCAAGATCCAGGAAGGACCGGGGAGCTGTTTTTT. Protein: CASSQDPGRTGELFF.

The chain links TRBV4-1 to TRBJ1-2; unclear D gene. There are 13 residues in the CDR3. V was pared by 0 bases and J by 5 bases, with 7 bases between. The germline V gene encodes CDR1 MGHRA and CDR2 YSYEKL. CDR3 in amino acids: CASSQDRSYGYTF. The CDR3 region has the DNA TGCGCCAGCAGCCAAGATCGCAGTTATGGCTACACCTTC.

The genes are TRBV2 and TRBJ2-7, with a weak D call TRBD1 (6 bases). Germline assignment: CDR1 SNHLY and CDR2 FYNNEI. CDR3 length: 14 amino acids. Trimming stripped 4 bases from V and 2 bases from J, with 12 bases between. CDR3 sequence: CASSGRTEPYEQYF. The CDR3 DNA is TGTGCCAGCAGTGGCCGGACAGAACCCTACGAGCAGTACTTC.

This clone was observed a few times. J is TRBJ1-6 and V is TRBV6-5; TRBD1 is a possible D gene (6 bases). Germline V gene lookup returns CDR1 MNHEY and CDR2 SVGAGI. The CDR3 length is 14 residues. V was shortened by 8 bases and J by 10 bases, with 18 bases between the two germline ends. The CDR3 nucleotides are TGTGCCAGCCGAACCACAGGGCGAGAATCACCCCTCCACTTT. As protein: CASRTTGRESPLHF.

The rearrangement joins TRBV5-1 to TRBJ2-5, with TRBD2 matching over 10 bases. V dropped 4 bases and J dropped 2; count of bases not matched to a gene: 8. The CDR3 loop spans 16 amino acids. CDR1 and CDR2 (germline): SGHRS, YFSETQ. CDR3 coding DNA: TGCGCCAGCAGCCCTTCCGGGACTAGCGTACAAGAGACCCAGTACTTC. Its translation: CASSPSGTSVQETQYF.

V usage is TRBV7-3 and J usage is TRBJ2-3; 9 bases map to TRBD2. Looked up from germline, CDR1 is SGHTA and CDR2 is FQGTGA. This CDR3 region has 15 residues. V trimming: 1 base; J trimming: 4 bases; junction bases outside the gene matches: 3. The CDR3 bases are TGTGCCAGCAGCTTAAATGGCGGGGGGGCAGATACGCAGTATTTT. This codes for CASSLNGGGADTQYF.

This chain joins TRBV18 and TRBJ1-3; no firm D call. V dropped 6 bases and J dropped 0 bases, with 6 bases sitting between them. Per germline, CDR1 KGHSH and CDR2 LQKENI. The length of the CDR3 is 13 residues. The CDR3 sequence is CASSPSSGNTIYF. The CDR3 DNA sequence: TGTGCCAGCTCCCCGTCCTCTGGAAACACCATATATTTT.

The sample holds a few counts of this clone. The chain employs TRBV18 and TRBJ1-3; 9 bases are shared with TRBD1. Germline V gives CDR1 KGHSH, CDR2 LQKENI. Unmatched junction bases numbered 5, after V lost 2 bases and J lost 0 bases. The CDR3 loop spans 17 amino acids. CDR3 in DNA: TGTGCCAGCTCACCAAGGGACAGGGCCAGCTCTGGAAACACCATATATTTT. This gives the protein CASSPRDRASSGNTIYF.

The rearrangement joins TRBV10-3 to TRBJ1-5, with a weak D call TRBD1 (5 bases). The V gene lost 6 bases and the J gene lost 2 bases, with 8 bases spanning the gap. Germline lookup yields CDR1 ENHRY and CDR2 SYGVKD. The CDR3 length is 13 residues. For the CDR3, the DNA is TGTGCCATCAGAGGGGCGGGCAATCAGCCCCAGCATTTT. It translates to CAIRGAGNQPQHF.

This clone was picked up a small number of times. The chain recombines TRBV3-1 (or the pseudogene TRBV3-2) with TRBJ1-1; no reliable D call. The germline CDR1 and CDR2 sequences are LGHDT and YNNKEL (reference sequence). The CDR3 contains 14 residues. With 2 bases removed from V and 6 bases from J, the gap between germline ends came to 13 bases. As DNA, the CDR3 is TGTGCCAGCAGCCAAACCGGGTCTAAGTCTGAAGCTTTCTTT. Translated: CASSQTGSKSEAFF.

The gene calls are TRBV2 and TRBJ1-2; D unresolved. V lost 6 bases and J 0 bases, leaving 8 bases between the germline ends. Germline lookup yields CDR1 SNHLY and CDR2 FYNNEI. The CDR3 has 13 amino acids. The CDR3 loop reads CASSTRSNYGYTF. Written as DNA, the CDR3 is TGTGCCAGCAGCACAAGATCTAACTATGGCTACACCTTC.

This chain connects TRBV13 to TRBJ2-3; TRBD1 matches at 9 bases. The length of the CDR3 is 13 residues. Germline V gives CDR1 PRHDT, CDR2 FYEKMQ (reference sequence). The V gene end was trimmed by 5 bases and the J gene end by 9 bases; junction bases not matched to a gene: 6. CDR3 region: CASSPSDRGTQYF. The CDR3 bases are TGTGCCAGCAGCCCCTCGGACAGGGGAACGCAGTATTTT.

V gene TRBV28 combines with J gene TRBJ2-7, with 10 bases fitting TRBD1. Germline V gene data show CDR1 as MDHEN and CDR2 as SYDVKM. The CDR3 has 15 residues. Trimming cost V 5 bases and J 5 bases; bases outside gene matches: 9. The CDR3 DNA follows: TGTGCCAGCAGTGCCGCCGGGACAGGGGAACACGAGCAGTACTTC. Protein: CASSAAGTGEHEQYF. Complete variable domain (other parts from reference TRBV28 and TRBJ2-7): DVKVTQSSRYLVKRTGEKVFLECVQDMDHENMFWYRQDPGLGLRLIYFSYDVKMKEKGDIPEGYSVSREKKERFSLILESASTNQTSMYLCASSAAGTGEHEQYFGPGTRLTVT.

The chain is built from TRBV19 and TRBJ1-4; 9 nucleotides agree with TRBD1. Looked up from germline, CDR1 is LNHDA and CDR2 is SQIVND (reference sequence). The CDR3 is 13 amino acids. Unmatched junction bases numbered 7, after V lost 6 bases and J lost 11 bases. The CDR3 DNA reads TGTGCCAGTAGGGGACAGGGAACATGGAAACTGTTTTTT. This gives the protein CASRGQGTWKLFF.

This chain connects TRBV6-2 or TRBV6-3 to TRBJ2-3; tentative D call: TRBD2 (6 bases). The CDR3 consists of 15 residues. Between the trimmed V and J ends, which lost 2 bases and 0 bases, there was a span of 9 bases. Germline CDR1 is MNHEY and CDR2 is SVGEGT. The chain's CDR3 is CASSYEGLSTDTQYF. CDR3 nucleotide sequence: TGTGCCAGCAGTTACGAGGGACTGAGCACAGATACGCAGTATTTT.

The chain has TRBV3-1 (or the pseudogene TRBV3-2) and TRBJ2-7, with 14 bases fitting TRBD2. Trimming removed 1 base from V and 9 bases from J; junction bases left unmatched: 5. The germline gives CDR1 LGHDT, CDR2 YNNKEL (reference sequence). CDR3 length: 15 amino acids. The CDR3 coding sequence is TGTGCCAGCAGCCAAGCCGGGACTAGCGGGAGTGGGCAGTACTTC. Translating gives CASSQAGTSGSGQYF.

In this sample, this clone turned up a few times. This chain links TRBV18 with TRBJ1-3; no reliable D call. The V and J ends lost 1 base and 0 bases respectively, with 16 bases between them. This CDR3 region has 18 residues. CDR1 KGHSH and CDR2 LQKENI come from the germline V gene. The CDR3 loop is CASSPQYSNMLSGNTIYF. The CDR3 region has the DNA TGTGCCAGCTCACCACAGTACAGTAACATGCTCTCTGGAAACACCATATATTTT.

This chain links TRBV5-1 with TRBJ2-7, with 9 bases identical to TRBD2. The CDR3 sequence is 16 residues long. Germline assignment: CDR1 SGHRS and CDR2 YFSETQ. V was clipped by 7 bases and J by 4 bases; unmatched bases: 15. In DNA form, the CDR3 reads TGCGCCAGCGAAAGAGGTGGGGCGGGAGGGCAGTACGAGCAGTACTTC. Its protein is CASERGGAGGQYEQYF.

The CDR3 sequence is CSVESLGLAGATDTQYF. The CDR3 DNA reads as TGCAGCGTTGAATCCCTAGGACTAGCGGGGGCAACAGATACGCAGTATTTT. The chain combines TRBV29-1 with TRBJ2-3, with TRBD2 matching over 13 bases. Germline V gene data show CDR1 as SQVTM and CDR2 as ANQGSEA. Unmatched junction bases numbered 8, after V lost 2 bases and J lost 3 bases. The CDR3 is 17 residues long.

CDR3 protein: CASSQDFYTGTDTQYF. The CDR3 region has the DNA TGTGCCAGCAGCCAAGATTTCTATACGGGCACAGATACGCAGTATTTT. V and J are TRBV3-1 (or the pseudogene TRBV3-2) and TRBJ2-3; D ambiguous. The CDR3 runs 16 residues. Germline V gene data show CDR1 as LGHDT and CDR2 as YNNKEL (reference sequence). V was pared by 0 bases and J by 1 base, with 11 bases between.

The chain uses TRBV4-3 and TRBJ1-1, with a tentative D call TRBD1 (5 bases). V lost 1 base and J lost 7, with 13 bases in between. The CDR3 runs to 14 residues. Germline CDR1 reads LGHNA; CDR2 reads YSLEER. CDR3 nucleotides: TGCGCCAGCAGCCAAGGTTGGCAGGGTAATGAAGCTTTCTTT. Translating it yields CASSQGWQGNEAFF.

The chain combines TRBV27 with TRBJ2-1, with TRBD1 as a possible D gene (6 bases). CDR1 is MNHEY and CDR2 is SMNVEV in the germline V gene (reference sequence). The V gene lost 6 bases and the J gene lost 3 bases, with 12 bases spanning the gap. This CDR3 has 14 residues. Here the CDR3 reads CASRVRGFYNEQFF. CDR3 nucleotide sequence: TGTGCCAGCAGGGTCAGGGGCTTCTACAATGAGCAGTTCTTC.

The chain couples TRBV13 to TRBJ1-1, with a weak D call TRBD1 (6 bases). The germline V gene encodes CDR1 PRHDT and CDR2 FYEKMQ (reference sequence). This CDR3 has 16 residues. V was pared by 3 bases and J by 4 bases, with 18 bases between. DNA of the CDR3: TGTGCCAGCAGCTTGGTCCAACAGGGCAAGGGCACTGAAGCTTTCTTT. Encoded protein: CASSLVQQGKGTEAFF.